The 21 T cell receptor beta chains below all came from one sample that was sequenced in a study of CD8 T cells in ankylosing spondylitis. Each CDR3 protein is one row after TCRdb ran MiXCR on the 5' RACE reads. The sample includes roughly 160,000 distinct CDR3 sequences, under 14% seen only once; the top ten take 25% to 30%. The material sequenced was blood, either unsorted or a sorted T cell fraction (not recorded which). The receptors originated from a male donor with ankylosing spondylitis or in good health (not recorded which).

There are a few counts of this clonotype. The chain is built from TRBV5-1 and TRBJ2-2, with D uncertain. The CDR3 runs to 15 residues. V was shortened by 2 bases and J by 1 base, with 9 bases between the two germline ends. CDR1 and CDR2 (germline): SGHRS, YFSETQ. The CDR3 DNA sequence: TGCGCCAGCAGCTTCGGGCCGCGGAACACCGGGGAGCTGTTTTTT. Protein product: CASSFGPRNTGELFF.

This clonotype was seen ten or more times. The chain uses TRBV20-1 and TRBJ1-1, with D uncertain. The ends were cut back, 6 bases at V and 0 bases at J, with 14 bases in the middle. The CDR3 consists of 14 residues. The germline V gene encodes CDR1 DFQATT and CDR2 SNEGSKA (reference sequence). CDR3 amino acids: CSARSSSMNTEAFF. The CDR3 region has the DNA TGCAGTGCGCGGAGCAGTTCTATGAACACTGAAGCTTTCTTT.

This clonotype was recorded at least ten times. The genes are TRBV20-1 and TRBJ1-1; no clear D. Germline V gene sequence: CDR1 DFQATT, CDR2 SNEGSKA (reference sequence). There are 10 residues in the CDR3. CDR3 in amino acids: CSTGNTEAFF. CDR3 in DNA: TGCAGCACGGGGAACACTGAAGCTTTCTTT.

This clonotype was picked up many times. CDR3 bases: TGTGCCAGCAGTTCCCCGACACTCAGCTCCTACGAGCAGTACTTC. Translating gives CASSSPTLSSYEQYF. The V and J genes are TRBV6-5 and TRBJ2-7; D unresolved. V was cut by 4 bases and J by 0 bases, with 13 bases left in between. Germline lookup yields CDR1 MNHEY and CDR2 SVGAGI. The CDR3 runs to 15 residues.

At least ten counts were recorded for this clonotype. This chain uses TRBV10-3 with TRBJ1-5, with D possibly TRBD1 on 5 matching bases. Trimming pared 0 bases from V and 2 bases from J, leaving 11 bases between. The CDR3 is 16 amino acids. Germline V gives CDR1 ENHRY, CDR2 SYGVKD. In nucleotides, the CDR3 is TGTGCCATCAGTGAGTCGAAAGGGGCGGGCAATCAGCCCCAGCATTTT. This translates into CAISESKGAGNQPQHF.

This clonotype was recorded many times. V usage is TRBV5-5 and J usage is TRBJ2-3; D is possibly TRBD2 (6 bases). The V end lost 4 bases, the J end lost 2 bases, and 14 bases lay between the germline ends. The CDR3 totals 15 residues. Germline CDR1 and CDR2: SGHKS and YYEKEE (reference sequence). This chain's CDR3 is CASSPPRGNTDTQYF. CDR3 bases: TGTGCCAGCAGCCCACCGCGGGGCAACACAGATACGCAGTATTTT.

This clonotype came up a few times. Written as DNA, the CDR3 is TGTGCCAGCAGTTACCCGGGACTAGCGGGGTCTACGGGGCAGTTCTTC. Its protein product is CASSYPGLAGSTGQFF. The chain uses TRBV6-2 or TRBV6-3 and TRBJ2-1; 13 bases are a match to TRBD2. After removal of 2 bases from V and 12 bases from J, the junction contained 10 bases not matched to a gene. CDR1 and CDR2 from the germline V gene are MNHEY and SVGEGT. The CDR3 covers 16 residues.

At least ten counts were recorded for this clonotype. The J gene is TRBJ2-1, the V gene TRBV7-2; 9 bases match TRBD1. The J segment lost 2 bases and the V segment lost 5 bases, leaving 7 bases of the junction unmatched. Germline CDR1 reads SGHTA; CDR2 reads FQGNSA. The CDR3 has 16 amino acids. The CDR3 bases are TGTGCCAGCAGCGCCACAGGGGGCTGGGCCTACAATGAGCAGTTCTTC. Its protein is CASSATGGWAYNEQFF.

This clonotype was picked up many times. CDR3 sequence reads: CASSKGASSYNEQFF. CDR3 DNA sequence: TGTGCCAGCAGTAAGGGGGCGAGTTCCTACAATGAGCAGTTCTTC. The chain links TRBV27 to TRBJ2-1, with 7 bases aligning to TRBD1. The CDR3 covers 15 residues. The germline CDR1 and CDR2 sequences are MNHEY and SMNVEV (reference sequence). V lost 5 bases to trimming and J lost 1 base; unmatched junction nucleotides: 5.

The sample holds many counts of this clonotype. The J gene is TRBJ2-3, the V gene TRBV4-2; 8 bases map to TRBD1. The CDR3 covers 17 residues. J was trimmed by 2 bases and V by 2 bases; bases with no gene match: 9. CDR1 LGHNA and CDR2 YNFKEQ come from the germline V gene. As DNA, the CDR3 is TGTGCCAGCAGCCAACAAGTGCAGGGGGCATCCACAGATACGCAGTATTTT. This codes for CASSQQVQGASTDTQYF.

This chain joins TRBV11-2 and TRBJ2-1, with 9 bases lining up with TRBD2. The CDR3 has 14 residues. V lost 4 bases to trimming and J lost 6 bases; unmatched junction nucleotides: 4. Germline CDR1 and CDR2: SGHAT and FQNNGV. The CDR3 DNA sequence: TGTGCCAGCAGCTCGGGACTAGCCGGCAATGAGCAGTTCTTC. It translates to CASSSGLAGNEQFF.

This clonotype has a count of ten or more. This sequence joins TRBV5-1 and TRBJ2-1; no definite D call. Per germline, CDR1 SGHRS and CDR2 YFSETQ. This CDR3 is built from 13 residues. V was clipped by 7 bases and J by 5 bases, with 13 bases between them. The CDR3 DNA reads TGCGCCAGCCAGTCATTACGGGACAATGAGCAGTTCTTC. Encoded protein: CASQSLRDNEQFF.

This clonotype was counted only a few times. The V gene is TRBV7-2, the J gene TRBJ2-1, with 7 nucleotides matching TRBD2. The length of the CDR3 is 16 residues. V lost 2 bases to trimming and J lost 10 bases; unmatched junction nucleotides: 14. Germline V gene lookup returns CDR1 SGHTA and CDR2 FQGNSA. CDR3 protein: CASSLFSGELPREQFF. CDR3 bases: TGTGCCAGCAGCTTATTCAGCGGGGAACTCCCCAGAGAGCAGTTCTTC.

This clonotype has a count of ten or more. The chain uses TRBV20-1 and TRBJ2-3; a weak D match, TRBD2 (6 bases). The CDR3 is 16 residues long. With 6 bases removed from V and 6 bases from J, the gap between germline ends came to 25 bases. The V gene's germline CDR1 is DFQATT and CDR2 SNEGSKA (reference sequence). The CDR3 DNA reads as TGCAGTGCCCGAGCGACGGGGGTAAATTATTGGGATACGCAGTATTTT. It encodes CSARATGVNYWDTQYF.

This clonotype was recorded a few times. The chain employs TRBV12-3 or TRBV12-4 and TRBJ1-6; tentative D call: TRBD1 (5 bases). The V and J ends lost 8 bases and 10 bases respectively, with 15 bases between them. This CDR3 comprises 13 residues. CDR3 in DNA: TGTGCCAGCGGGTTGGGGGAGATCTCACCCCTCCACTTT. It is translated as CASGLGEISPLHF.

CDR3 coding DNA: TGCAGTGCTAGGGTAGCGGGAGAAGACAATGAGCAGTTCTTC. Its translation: CSARVAGEDNEQFF. V is TRBV20-1 and J is TRBJ2-1, with 9 bases identical to TRBD2. Germline V CDR1 and CDR2: DFQATT, SNEGSKA (reference sequence). With V trimmed by 3 bases and J by 5 bases, 5 bases remained unmatched. This CDR3 region has 14 residues.

In its sample, this clonotype was seen many times. This sequence joins TRBV6-1 and TRBJ2-7; the match to TRBD1 covers 10 bases. The junction had 8 bases not matched to a gene; V was cut back by 8 bases and J by 4 bases. This CDR3 is 14 amino acids long. CDR1 and CDR2 from the germline V gene are MNHNS and SASEGT. This chain's CDR3 is CASSRDRGAYEQYF. The CDR3, as DNA: TGTGCCAGCTCCCGGGACAGGGGAGCATACGAGCAGTACTTC.

The V and J genes are TRBV4-2 and TRBJ1-1, with D perhaps TRBD1 (6 bases). Trimming left V 0 bases short and J 1 base short, with 12 bases between. Germline assignment: CDR1 LGHNA and CDR2 YNFKEQ. The CDR3 runs 16 residues. The CDR3 DNA is TGTGCCAGCAGCCAAGATCTCCGGACAGCGAACACTGAAGCTTTCTTT. Protein product: CASSQDLRTANTEAFF.

This clonotype has more than one count but fewer than ten. The chain combines TRBV19 with TRBJ2-2, with 10 bases matching TRBD1. Germline lookup yields CDR1 LNHDA and CDR2 SQIVND (reference sequence). V shed 6 bases and J 3 bases; nucleotides not matched to a gene: 7. The CDR3 totals 16 residues. CDR3 nucleotides: TGTGCCAGTAGATCCCGGGACAGGGGCGACACCGGGGAGCTGTTTTTT. Amino acids: CASRSRDRGDTGELFF. Complete variable domain (other parts from reference TRBV19 and TRBJ2-2): DGGITQSPKYLFRKEGQNVTLSCEQNLNHDAMYWYRQDPGQGLRLIYYSQIVNDFQKGDIAEGYSVSREKKESFPLTVTSAQKNPTAFYLCASRSRDRGDTGELFFGEGSRLTVL.

The chain joins TRBV29-1 to TRBJ2-5; D gene ambiguous. This CDR3 is built from 12 residues. Germline CDR1 SQVTM, CDR2 ANQGSEA. V was trimmed by 3 bases and J by 1 base, leaving 6 bases between them. CDR3 bases: TGCAGCGTTGACGGCGGCCAAGAGACCCAGTACTTC. Residues: CSVDGGQETQYF. The variable domain in full, with the rest retrieved from reference TRBV29-1 and TRBJ2-5, is SAVISQKPSRDICQRGTSLTIQCQVDSQVTMMFWYRQQPGQSLTLIATANQGSEATYESGFVIDKFPISRPNLTFSTLTVSNMSPEDSSIYLCSVDGGQETQYFGPGTRLLVL.

About this clonotype: A much larger clone lies a single base off, so this may be a read error. V gene TRBV20-1 combines with J gene TRBJ2-1, with 8 nucleotides matching TRBD2. The CDR3 is 17 residues long. Per germline, CDR1 DFQATT and CDR2 SNEGSKA (reference sequence). CDR3 DNA sequence: TGCTGTGCTAGAGATCGGAGCGGGGGCTTTTACAATGAAGGGCAGTTCTTC. Protein product: CCARDRSGGFYNEGQFF.